This note documents a single T cell receptor (beta chain) sequence. The antigen is not known. The PCR had 60 Vbeta and 13 Jbeta primers. Original methodology: Later, 75 million to 100 million unique TCR beta chains were counted in an analysis, and roughly 10 million of them were shared. Sequencing used immunoSEQ multiplex PCR; TCRdb keeps in-frame clones, though not all of them. V, J and clone size are those of that table, while D and trimming were read from the DNA. The sample yields some 120,000 clones, over 65% seen once. The CDR3 runs 15 residues. Germline lookup yields CDR1 MNHNS and CDR2 SASEGT. Trimming at V came to 6 bases and at J to 4 bases, leaving 7 bases not matched to a gene. These data originate in a study of cytomegalovirus exposure and HLA in healthy donors. Study-level results: V segments that were indistinguishable, TRBV6-2 and TRBV6-3 among them, were omitted from analysis. Associated with cytomegalovirus, according to the listing, were 170 or so TCR beta chains. Analysis was carried out at a later point, and it linked a missense DCLRE1C variant to TCR beta V- and J-gene trimming.

Material for sequencing was PBMCs. The rearrangement links TRBV6-1 to TRBJ1-1; 11 bases line up with TRBD1. This clonotype was obtained from a man over 45 in good health and CMV-seronegative. DNA of the CDR3: TGTGCCAGCAGACCGGCCGGGACAGGGGGCACTGAAGCTTTCTTT. Translating gives CASRPAGTGGTEAFF.